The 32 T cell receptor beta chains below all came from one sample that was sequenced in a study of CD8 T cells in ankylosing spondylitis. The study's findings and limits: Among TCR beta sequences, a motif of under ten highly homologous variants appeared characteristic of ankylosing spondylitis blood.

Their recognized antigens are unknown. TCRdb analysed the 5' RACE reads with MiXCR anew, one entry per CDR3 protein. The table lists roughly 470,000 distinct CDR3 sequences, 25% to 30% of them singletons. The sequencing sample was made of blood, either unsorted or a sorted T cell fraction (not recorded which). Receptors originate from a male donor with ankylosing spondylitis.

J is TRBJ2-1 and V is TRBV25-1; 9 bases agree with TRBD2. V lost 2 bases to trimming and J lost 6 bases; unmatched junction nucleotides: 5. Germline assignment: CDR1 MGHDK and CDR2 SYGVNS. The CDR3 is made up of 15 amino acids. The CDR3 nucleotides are TGTGCCAGCAGTGAAGAACTAGCGGGCTCCAATGAGCAGTTCTTC. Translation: CASSEELAGSNEQFF.

The CDR3 bases are TGCGCCAGCAGCTCTGGACAGGGTTCCAATGAGCAGTTCTTC. Protein: CASSSGQGSNEQFF. The gene calls are TRBV5-1 and TRBJ2-1, with 8 bases lining up with TRBD1. The CDR3 totals 14 residues. V was clipped by 3 bases and J by 6 bases; unmatched bases: 5. Looked up from germline, CDR1 is SGHRS and CDR2 is YFSETQ. Variable domain in full (rest from reference TRBV5-1 and TRBJ2-1): KAGVTQTPRYLIKTRGQQVTLSCSPISGHRSVSWYQQTPGQGLQFLFEYFSETQRNKGNFPGRFSGRQFSNSRSEMNVSTLELGDSALYLCASSSGQGSNEQFFGPGTRLTVL.

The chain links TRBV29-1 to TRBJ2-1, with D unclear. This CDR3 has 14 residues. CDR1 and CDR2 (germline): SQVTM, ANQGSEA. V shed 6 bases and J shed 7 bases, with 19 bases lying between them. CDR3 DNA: TGCAGCGTCCCTCAACCAGGAGACTGGAATGAGCAGTTCTTC. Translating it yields CSVPQPGDWNEQFF.

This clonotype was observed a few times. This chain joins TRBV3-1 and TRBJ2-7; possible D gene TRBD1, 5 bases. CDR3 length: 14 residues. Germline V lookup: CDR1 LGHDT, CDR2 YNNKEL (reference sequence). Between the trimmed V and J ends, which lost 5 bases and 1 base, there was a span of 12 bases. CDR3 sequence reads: CASSASAGSYEQYF. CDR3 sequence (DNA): TGTGCCAGCAGCGCTTCTGCAGGGTCCTACGAGCAGTACTTC.

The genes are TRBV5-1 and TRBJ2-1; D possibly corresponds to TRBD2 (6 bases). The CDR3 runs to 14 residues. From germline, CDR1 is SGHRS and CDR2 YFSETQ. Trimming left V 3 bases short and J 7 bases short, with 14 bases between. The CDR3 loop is CASSSRELRNEQFF. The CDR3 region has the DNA TGCGCCAGCAGCTCCCGGGAGCTACGTAATGAGCAGTTCTTC.

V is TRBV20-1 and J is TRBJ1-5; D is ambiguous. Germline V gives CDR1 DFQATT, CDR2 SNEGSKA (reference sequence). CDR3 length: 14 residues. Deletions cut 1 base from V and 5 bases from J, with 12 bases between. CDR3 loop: CSARGPLADQPQHF. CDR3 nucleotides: TGCAGTGCTAGAGGGCCTCTGGCGGATCAGCCCCAGCATTTT.

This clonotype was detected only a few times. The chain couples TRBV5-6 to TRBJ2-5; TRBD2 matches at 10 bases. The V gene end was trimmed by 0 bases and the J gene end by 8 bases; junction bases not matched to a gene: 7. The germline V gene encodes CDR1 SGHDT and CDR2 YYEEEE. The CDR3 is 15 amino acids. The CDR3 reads CASSLERLAGATQYF. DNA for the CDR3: TGTGCCAGCAGCTTGGAACGGCTAGCGGGAGCAACCCAGTACTTC. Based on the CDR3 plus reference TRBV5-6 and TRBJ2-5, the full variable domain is DAGVTQSPTHLIKTRGQQVTLRCSPKSGHDTVSWYQQALGQGPQFIFQYYEEEERQRGNFPDRFSGHQFPNYSSELNVNALLLGDSALYLCASSLERLAGATQYFGPGTRLLVL.

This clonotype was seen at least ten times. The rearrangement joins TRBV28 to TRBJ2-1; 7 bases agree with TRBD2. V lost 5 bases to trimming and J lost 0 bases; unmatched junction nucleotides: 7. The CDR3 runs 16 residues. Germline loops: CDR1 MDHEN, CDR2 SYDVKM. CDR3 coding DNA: TGTGCCAGCAGTATCCTCAGCGGGGCCTCCTACAATGAGCAGTTCTTC. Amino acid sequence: CASSILSGASYNEQFF.

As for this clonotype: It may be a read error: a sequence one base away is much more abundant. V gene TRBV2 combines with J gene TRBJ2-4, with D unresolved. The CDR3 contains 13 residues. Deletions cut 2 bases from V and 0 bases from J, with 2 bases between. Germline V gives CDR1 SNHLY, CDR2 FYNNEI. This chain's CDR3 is CASSELAKNIQYF. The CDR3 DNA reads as TGTGCCAGCAGTGAACTAGCCAAAAACATTCAGTACTTC.

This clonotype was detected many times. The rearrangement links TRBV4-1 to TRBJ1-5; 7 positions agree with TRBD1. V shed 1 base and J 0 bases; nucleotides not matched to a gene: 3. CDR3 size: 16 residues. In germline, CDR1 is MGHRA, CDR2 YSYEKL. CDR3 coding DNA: TGCGCCAGCAGCCAAGGACAGGGCTATAGCAATCAGCCCCAGCATTTT. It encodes CASSQGQGYSNQPQHF.

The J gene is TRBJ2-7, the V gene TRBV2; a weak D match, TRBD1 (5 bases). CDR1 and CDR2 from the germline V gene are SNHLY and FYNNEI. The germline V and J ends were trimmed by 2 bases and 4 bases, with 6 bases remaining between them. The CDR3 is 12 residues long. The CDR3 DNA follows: TGTGCCAGCAGTGAACAGGGATACGAGCAGTACTTC. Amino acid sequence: CASSEQGYEQYF.

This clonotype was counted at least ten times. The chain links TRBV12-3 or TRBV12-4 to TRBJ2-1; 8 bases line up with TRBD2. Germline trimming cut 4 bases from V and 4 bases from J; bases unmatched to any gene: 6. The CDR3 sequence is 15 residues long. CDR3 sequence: CASSSFSGNYNEQFF. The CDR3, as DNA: TGTGCCAGCAGTTCTTTTAGCGGGAATTACAATGAGCAGTTCTTC.

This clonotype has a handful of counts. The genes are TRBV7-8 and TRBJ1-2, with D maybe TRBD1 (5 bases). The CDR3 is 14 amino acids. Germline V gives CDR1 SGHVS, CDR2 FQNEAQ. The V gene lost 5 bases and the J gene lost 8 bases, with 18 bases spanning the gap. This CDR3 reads CASSPGTAPWGYTF. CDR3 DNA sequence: TGTGCCAGCAGCCCCGGGACCGCGCCCTGGGGCTACACCTTC. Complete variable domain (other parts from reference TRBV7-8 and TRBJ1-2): GAGVSQSPRYKVAKRGQDVALRCDPISGHVSLFWYQQALGQGPEFLTYFQNEAQLDKSGLPSDRFFAERPEGSVSTLKIQRTQQEDSAVYLCASSPGTAPWGYTFGSGTRLTVV.

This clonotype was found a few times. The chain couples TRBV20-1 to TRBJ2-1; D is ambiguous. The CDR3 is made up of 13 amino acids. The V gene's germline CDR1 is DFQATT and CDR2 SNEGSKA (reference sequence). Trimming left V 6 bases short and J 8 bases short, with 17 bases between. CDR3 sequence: CSALDTWVDEQFF. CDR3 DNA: TGCAGTGCCCTAGACACGTGGGTTGATGAGCAGTTCTTC.

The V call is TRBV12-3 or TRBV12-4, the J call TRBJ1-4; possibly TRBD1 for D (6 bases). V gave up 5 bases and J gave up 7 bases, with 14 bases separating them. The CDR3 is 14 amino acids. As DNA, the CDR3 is TGTGCCAGCAGTCCAGAAAACAGGGCTGAAAAACTGTTTTTT. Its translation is CASSPENRAEKLFF.

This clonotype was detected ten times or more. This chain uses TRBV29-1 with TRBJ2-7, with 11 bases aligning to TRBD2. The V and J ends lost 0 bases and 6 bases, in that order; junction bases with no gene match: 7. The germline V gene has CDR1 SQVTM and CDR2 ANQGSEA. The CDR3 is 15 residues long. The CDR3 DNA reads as TGCAGCGTTGAAGATGTCACTAGCGGGAGTGTCGAGCAGTACTTC. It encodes CSVEDVTSGSVEQYF.

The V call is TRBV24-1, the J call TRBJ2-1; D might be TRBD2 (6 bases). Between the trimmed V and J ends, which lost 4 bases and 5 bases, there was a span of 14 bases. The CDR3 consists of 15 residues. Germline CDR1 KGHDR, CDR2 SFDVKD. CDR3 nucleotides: TGTGCCACCAGTGACCCGACTAGAATTGACAATGAGCAGTTCTTC. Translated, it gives CATSDPTRIDNEQFF.

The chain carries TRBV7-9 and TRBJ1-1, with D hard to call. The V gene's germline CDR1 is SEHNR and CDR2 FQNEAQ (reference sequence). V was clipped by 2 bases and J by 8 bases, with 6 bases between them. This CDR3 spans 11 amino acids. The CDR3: CASSLIVEAFF. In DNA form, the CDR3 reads TGTGCCAGCAGCTTAATAGTCGAAGCTTTCTTT.

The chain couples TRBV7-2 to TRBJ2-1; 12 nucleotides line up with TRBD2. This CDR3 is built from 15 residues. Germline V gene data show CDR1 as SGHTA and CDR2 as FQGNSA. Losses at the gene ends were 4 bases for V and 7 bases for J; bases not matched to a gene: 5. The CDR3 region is CASSWVTSGRNEQFF. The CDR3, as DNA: TGTGCCAGCAGCTGGGTAACTAGCGGGAGGAATGAGCAGTTCTTC.

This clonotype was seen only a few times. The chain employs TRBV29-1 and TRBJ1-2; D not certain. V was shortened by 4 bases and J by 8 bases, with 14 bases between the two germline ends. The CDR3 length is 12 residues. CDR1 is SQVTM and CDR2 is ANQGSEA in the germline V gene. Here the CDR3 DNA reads TGCAGCGTTGCCACAACAAGGGAAGGCTACACCTTC. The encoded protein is CSVATTREGYTF.

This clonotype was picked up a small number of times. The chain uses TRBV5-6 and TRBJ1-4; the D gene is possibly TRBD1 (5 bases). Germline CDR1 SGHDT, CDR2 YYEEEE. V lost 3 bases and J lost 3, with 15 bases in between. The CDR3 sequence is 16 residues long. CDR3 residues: CASSSPGGAANEKLFF. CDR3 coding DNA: TGTGCCAGCAGCTCCCCCGGCGGGGCAGCTAATGAAAAACTGTTTTTT. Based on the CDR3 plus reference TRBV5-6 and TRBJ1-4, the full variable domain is DAGVTQSPTHLIKTRGQQVTLRCSPKSGHDTVSWYQQALGQGPQFIFQYYEEEERQRGNFPDRFSGHQFPNYSSELNVNALLLGDSALYLCASSSPGGAANEKLFFGSGTQLSVL.

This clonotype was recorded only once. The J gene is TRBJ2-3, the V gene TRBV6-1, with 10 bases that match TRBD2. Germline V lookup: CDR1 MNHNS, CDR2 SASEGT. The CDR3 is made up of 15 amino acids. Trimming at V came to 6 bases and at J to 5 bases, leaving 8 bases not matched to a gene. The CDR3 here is CASRRAGGPLDTQYF. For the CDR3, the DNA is TGTGCCAGCAGACGAGCGGGAGGGCCCTTAGATACGCAGTATTTT.

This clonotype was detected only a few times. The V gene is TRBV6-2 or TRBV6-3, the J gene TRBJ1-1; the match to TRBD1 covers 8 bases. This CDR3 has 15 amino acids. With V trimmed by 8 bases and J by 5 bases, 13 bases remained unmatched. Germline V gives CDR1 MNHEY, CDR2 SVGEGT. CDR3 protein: CASATDRGGRTEAFF. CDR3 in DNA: TGTGCCAGCGCGACAGACAGGGGCGGGCGGACTGAAGCTTTCTTT.

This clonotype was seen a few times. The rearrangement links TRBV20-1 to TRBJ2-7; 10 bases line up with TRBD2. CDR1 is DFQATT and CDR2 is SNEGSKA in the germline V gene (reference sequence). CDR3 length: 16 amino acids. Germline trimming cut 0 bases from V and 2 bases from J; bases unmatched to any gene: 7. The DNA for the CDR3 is TGCAGTGCTAGAGATCGACTAGCGGGCGGGGCCTACGAGCAGTACTTC. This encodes CSARDRLAGGAYEQYF.

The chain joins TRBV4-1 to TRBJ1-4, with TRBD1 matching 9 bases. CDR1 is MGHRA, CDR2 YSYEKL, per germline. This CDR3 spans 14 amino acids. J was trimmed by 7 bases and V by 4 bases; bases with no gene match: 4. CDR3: CASSPRQGGEKLFF. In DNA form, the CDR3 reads TGCGCCAGCAGCCCCCGACAGGGGGGTGAAAAACTGTTTTTT.

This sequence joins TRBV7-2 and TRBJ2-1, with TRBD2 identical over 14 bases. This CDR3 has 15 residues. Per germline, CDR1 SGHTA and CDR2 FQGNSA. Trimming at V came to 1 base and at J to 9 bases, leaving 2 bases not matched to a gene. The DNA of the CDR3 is TGTGCCAGCAGCTTAGTAGGACTAGCGGGGGGTGAGCAGTTCTTC. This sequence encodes CASSLVGLAGGEQFF.

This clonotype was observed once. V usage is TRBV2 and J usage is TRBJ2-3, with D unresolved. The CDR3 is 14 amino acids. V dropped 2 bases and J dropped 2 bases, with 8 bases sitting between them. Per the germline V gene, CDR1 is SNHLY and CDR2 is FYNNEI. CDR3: CASSESLFTDTQYF. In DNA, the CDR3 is TGTGCCAGCAGTGAATCGTTATTCACAGATACGCAGTATTTT. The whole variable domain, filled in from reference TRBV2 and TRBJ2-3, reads EPEVTQTPSHQVTQMGQEVILRCVPISNHLYFYWYRQILGQKVEFLVSFYNNEISEKSEIFDDQFSVERPDGSNFTLKIRSTKLEDSAMYFCASSESLFTDTQYFGPGTRLTVL.

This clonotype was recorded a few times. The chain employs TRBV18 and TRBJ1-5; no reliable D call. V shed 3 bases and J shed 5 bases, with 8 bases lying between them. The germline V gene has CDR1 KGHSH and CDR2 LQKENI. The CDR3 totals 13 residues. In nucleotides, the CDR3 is TGTGCCAGCTCACCCGGCCGAGATCAGCCCCAGCATTTT. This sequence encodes CASSPGRDQPQHF.

The CDR3 reads CSARGPWGIQYF. For the CDR3, the DNA is TGCAGTGCTAGGGGACCCTGGGGCATTCAGTACTTC. The V and J genes are TRBV20-1 and TRBJ2-4; D is perhaps TRBD1 or TRBD2 (5 bases each). This CDR3 has 12 residues. Germline loops: CDR1 DFQATT, CDR2 SNEGSKA (reference sequence). With 3 bases removed from V and 9 bases from J, the gap between germline ends came to 12 bases.

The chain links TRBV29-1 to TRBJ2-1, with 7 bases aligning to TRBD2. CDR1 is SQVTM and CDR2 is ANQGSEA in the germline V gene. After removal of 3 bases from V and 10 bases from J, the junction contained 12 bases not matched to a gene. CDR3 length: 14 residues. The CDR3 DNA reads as TGCAGCGTTGAGGTCGGCGGACTAGTCGGCGAGCAGTTCTTC. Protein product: CSVEVGGLVGEQFF.

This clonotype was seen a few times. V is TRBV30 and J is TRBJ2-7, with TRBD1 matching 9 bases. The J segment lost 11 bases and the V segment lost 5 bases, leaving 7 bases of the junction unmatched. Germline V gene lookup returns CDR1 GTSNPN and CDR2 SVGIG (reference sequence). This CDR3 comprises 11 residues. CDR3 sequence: CAWGNRDREYF. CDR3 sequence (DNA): TGTGCCTGGGGGAACCGGGACAGGGAGTACTTC.

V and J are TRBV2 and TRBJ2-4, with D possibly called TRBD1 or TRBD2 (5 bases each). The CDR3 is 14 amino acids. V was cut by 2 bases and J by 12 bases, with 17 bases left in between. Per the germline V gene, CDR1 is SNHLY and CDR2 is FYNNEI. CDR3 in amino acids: CASSEQGPLGDQYF. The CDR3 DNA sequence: TGTGCCAGCAGTGAACAGGGACCTCTGGGTGATCAGTACTTC. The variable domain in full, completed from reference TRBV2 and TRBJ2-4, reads EPEVTQTPSHQVTQMGQEVILRCVPISNHLYFYWYRQILGQKVEFLVSFYNNEISEKSEIFDDQFSVERPDGSNFTLKIRSTKLEDSAMYFCASSEQGPLGDQYFGAGTRLSVL.